This T cell receptor (beta chain) is from a study of shared T cell receptors in the human thymus. Germline loops: CDR1 SGHDN, CDR2 FVKESK. The V and J ends lost 2 bases and 0 bases, in that order; junction bases with no gene match: 10. The CDR3 runs to 18 residues. Method: immunoSEQ multiplex PCR; TCRdb's copy keeps in-frame clones and lacks some. The sample has roughly 700,000 clones, 85% to 90% seen once; the top ten hold 0.0095% to 0.013%. These data were likewise used in another study, on human thymus T cells. That study reports: Corrective cardiac surgery supplied the resected thymus tissue. The related literature has documented a marked overlap of thymic repertoires among unrelated individuals.

This sequence originates from a boy under two years old with a congenital heart defect. Source material: thymocytes. This chain uses TRBV14 with TRBJ1-2; 9 nucleotides agree with TRBD1. The CDR3 nucleotides read TGTGCCAGCAGCCAACCCCCCGGGACAGGGCCCTCTAACTATGGCTACACCTTC. This gives the protein CASSQPPGTGPSNYGYTF.